The text below deals with one T cell receptor beta chain. Its antigen is unknown. This CDR3 region has 14 residues. With 1 base removed from V and 3 bases from J, the gap between germline ends came to 9 bases. Germline-derived CDR1 and CDR2 are SEHNR and FQNEAQ (reference sequence). Clones were read by immunoSEQ multiplex PCR, and TCRdb kept only the in-frame ones, dropping some. Of some 30,000 clones listed, around 79% were seen once; the top ten hold roughly 4%. The sample is drawn from a study of T cells in narcolepsy. Study-wide background: Patients with NT1 or NT2 and healthy control donors were enrolled.

Study-wide points: In some patient and control memory CD4+ samples, autoreactive clones were absent.

The origin of this receptor is a human donor in good health. Sequencing was done on a sample of memory (CD45RA-) CD4+ T cells from blood. This chain links TRBV7-9 with TRBJ1-2; D call uncertain. The CDR3 is CASSLDRRDYGYTF. For the CDR3, the DNA is TGTGCCAGCAGCTTAGATCGACGGGACTATGGCTACACCTTC.